The source of this T cell receptor beta chain is a study of blood T cell repertoires in COVID-19. Study as a whole: T cells, B-cell-depleted T cells, or PBMCs supplied cDNA or gDNA.

The participants were between 18 and 89 years old and came from about two dozen US areas. Grouping used clinical history reported by participants in a survey and questionnaire. Profiled with immunoSEQ multiplex PCR; TCRdb holds only in-frame clones, not every one. The data contain 250,000 to 350,000 clones, around 89% of them singletons. Sequencing was carried out using PBMCs or T cells enriched from blood (not recorded which). This TCR was recovered from a woman aged 18-30 years with acute COVID-19.

The CDR3 protein is CASSSTGTNYGYTF. CDR3 sequence (DNA): TGTGCCAGTAGTTCAACCGGGACTAACTATGGCTACACCTTC. The chain joins TRBV19 to TRBJ1-2, with D hard to call. Trimming removed 5 bases at V and 0 bases at J, with 10 bases between. Germline lookup yields CDR1 LNHDA and CDR2 SQIVND (reference sequence). This CDR3 has 14 amino acids.